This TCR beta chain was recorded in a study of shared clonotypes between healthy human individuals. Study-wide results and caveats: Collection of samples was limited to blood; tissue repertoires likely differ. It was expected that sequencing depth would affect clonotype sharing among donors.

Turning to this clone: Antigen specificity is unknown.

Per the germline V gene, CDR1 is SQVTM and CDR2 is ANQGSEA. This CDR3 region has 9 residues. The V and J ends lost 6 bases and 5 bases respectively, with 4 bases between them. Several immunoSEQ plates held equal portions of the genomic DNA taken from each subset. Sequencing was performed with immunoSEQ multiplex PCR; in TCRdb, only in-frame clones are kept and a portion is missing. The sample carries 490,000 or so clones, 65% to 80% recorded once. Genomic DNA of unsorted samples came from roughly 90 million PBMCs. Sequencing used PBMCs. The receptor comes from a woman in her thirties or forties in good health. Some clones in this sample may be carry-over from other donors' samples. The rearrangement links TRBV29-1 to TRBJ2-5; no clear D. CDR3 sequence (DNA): TGCAGCGTCTCGGAGACCCAGTACTTC. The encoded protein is CSVSETQYF.